This TCR beta chain was identified during a study of blood T cells in healthy people across ages. A remark on this clonotype: The antigen remains unidentified.

V was pared by 7 bases and J by 9 bases, with 9 bases of the junction left unmatched. This CDR3 region has 14 residues. CDR1 and CDR2 (germline): MDHEN, SYDVKM. Together with a sample-barcoded 5' primer, a J-beta primer mix was included in a second PCR lasting 7 to 11 cycles. TCRdb reprocessed the 5' RACE reads with MiXCR, giving one entry per CDR3 protein. This table has about 1.7 million distinct CDR3 sequences, 28% appearing once. Overall study findings and caveats: From one million sequenced T cells, diversity estimates were lower bounds.

The specimen sequenced was blood. V gene TRBV28 combines with J gene TRBJ1-6; 7 positions agree with TRBD1. The sequence was collected from a woman aged 25 to 39 in good health. The CDR3 nucleotides are TGTGCCAGCACCTTAACAGGGGCCGTTTCACCCCTCCACTTT. Translated: CASTLTGAVSPLHF.